These T cell receptor beta chains were read from a single sample in a study of OX40 agonist ivuxolimab in advanced cancers. The repertoire was sequenced with immunoSEQ multiplex PCR; TCRdb's copy has only in-frame clones and lacks some. The profile shows around 30,000 clones, around nine tenths of them singletons. The material sequenced was CD4+ or CD8+ T cells sorted from blood, taken in a trial of the OX40 agonist ivuxolimab. Receptor source: an adult with an advanced solid tumor such as melanoma, head and neck, liver or kidney cancer. The CDR3 runs from the conserved cysteine through the conserved F or W. The D gene is left open where the match is weak. Size tells how often a clone was seen (once, few, many) or the class of an expanded clone, and some rows leave it out.

J gene	clone size	V gene	D gene	CDR3 DNA	CDR3 protein
TRBJ2-7	-	TRBV7-9	-	TGTGCCAGCAGCTTAGCGCAGTCCTACGAGCAGTACTTC	CASSLAQSYEQYF
TRBJ1-5	few	TRBV5-8	-	TGTGCCAGCAGCTTTACGTCGGCCCAGCATTTT	CASSFTSAQHF
TRBJ2-2	-	TRBV7-9	-	TGTGCCAGCAGCTTAAGGACCGGGGAGCTGTTTTTT	CASSLRTGELFF
TRBJ2-3	-	TRBV7-8	-	TGTGCCAGCAGCTCTGGCCCCAGCACAGATACGCAGTATTTT	CASSSGPSTDTQYF
TRBJ2-7	once	TRBV4-1	-	TGCGCCAGCAGCCAAGGGAACGGAGGCGAGCAGTACTTC	CASSQGNGGEQYF
TRBJ2-7	-	TRBV6-5	-	TGTGCCAGCAGTCATCCAGGGACCTACGAGCAGTACTTC	CASSHPGTYEQYF
TRBJ2-2	-	TRBV27	-	TGTGCCAGCAGGCCTTCGGGGACCGGGGAGCTGTTTTTT	CASRPSGTGELFF
TRBJ2-3	-	TRBV6-5	-	TGTGCCAGCAGTTACTCTGGGATAGATACGCAGTATTTT	CASSYSGIDTQYF
TRBJ2-7	-	TRBV5-1	-	TGCGCCAGCAGCTTGGTATCAGAGACCTACGAGCAGTACTTC	CASSLVSETYEQYF
TRBJ2-7	-	TRBV10-3	-	TGTGCCATCAACCCTGGGGGGCCAAATTACGAGCAGTACTTC	CAINPGGPNYEQYF
TRBJ1-2	-	TRBV28	-	TGTGCCAGCAGTTTATCTGCCAGTAGCGTGTTTGGCTACACCTTC	CASSLSASSVFGYTF
TRBJ1-4	-	TRBV6-1	-	TGTGCCAGCAGTGAAGCGCTTCGGGCAACTAATGAAAAACTGTTTTTT	CASSEALRATNEKLFF
TRBJ2-7	-	TRBV28	-	TGTGCCAGCAGTTTACCAGGGGCCTCCTACGAGCAGTACTTC	CASSLPGASYEQYF
TRBJ1-1	-	TRBV2	-	TGTGCCAGCAGTTACATGAACACTGAAGCTTTCTTT	CASSYMNTEAFF
TRBJ1-1	few	TRBV19	-	TGTGCCAGTAGCCCCGTGACGACGGGCACTGAAGCTTTCTTT	CASSPVTTGTEAFF
TRBJ1-1	-	TRBV19	-	TGTGCCAGTAAAGACGGGTTGAACACTGAAGCTTTCTTT	CASKDGLNTEAFF
TRBJ1-1	-	TRBV5-1	-	TGCGCCAGCAGCTTGGGTCCGGGTCCCATGAACACTGAAGCTTTCTTT	CASSLGPGPMNTEAFF
TRBJ2-7	-	TRBV6-5	TRBD2	TGTGCCAGCAAAAAGCGGGAGGACCCTAGGGAGCAGTACTTC	CASKKREDPREQYF
TRBJ2-3	-	TRBV5-1	TRBD1	TGCGCCAGCAGCTTAAGGGGGCGGGCCACAGATACGCAGTATTTT	CASSLRGRATDTQYF
TRBJ2-2	-	TRBV29-1	-	TGCAGCGCCCGTGGATTTCCGGACACCGGGGAGCTGTTTTTT	CSARGFPDTGELFF
TRBJ1-2	-	TRBV5-4	TRBD1	TGTGCCAGCAGCTCCGGGACAGATTATGGCTACACCTTC	CASSSGTDYGYTF
TRBJ1-3	few	TRBV2	-	TGTGCCAGCAGTGAAGCCAGGTTAGGTGGAAACACCATATATTTT	CASSEARLGGNTIYF
TRBJ2-3	-	TRBV4-1	-	TGCGCCAGCAGCCAAGGGGCCAGGGGGACTACAGATACGCAGTATTTT	CASSQGARGTTDTQYF
TRBJ2-5	-	TRBV11-2	-	TGTGCCAGCAGTTCTAGGCCGACCCAGTACTTC	CASSSRPTQYF
TRBJ2-1	-	TRBV6-6	-	TGTGCCAGCAGCGTCGGGGATGAGCAGTTCTTC	CASSVGDEQFF
TRBJ2-5	-	TRBV9	TRBD2	TGTGCCAGCAGCGGCGGGACTAGCGGAGAGACCCAGTACTTC	CASSGGTSGETQYF
TRBJ2-2	-	TRBV27	-	TGTGCCAGCAGTTTAGTGACTCGTCTTCTTGTGGGGGAGCTGTTTTTT	CASSLVTRLLVGELFF
TRBJ2-1	-	TRBV4-2	TRBD2	TGTGCCAGCAGCCCGCAGACTAGCGGAACAAGCTACAATGAGCAGTTCTTC	CASSPQTSGTSYNEQFF
TRBJ2-3	-	TRBV28	-	TGTGCCAGCAGGAGCTTAGAGATAACAGATACGCAGTATTTT	CASRSLEITDTQYF
TRBJ2-7	few	TRBV10-3	-	TGTGCCAGCAGTCCAGGGGGGGGAGGCTACGAGCAGTACTTC	CASSPGGGGYEQYF
TRBJ2-7	-	TRBV27	TRBD2	TGTGCCAGCAGTCCTAGCGGGAGTGGCTACGAGCAGTACTTC	CASSPSGSGYEQYF
TRBJ2-7	-	TRBV28	-	TGTGCCAGCGGCACTTACGAGCAGTACTTC	CASGTYEQYF
TRBJ2-7	-	TRBV5-1	TRBD1	TGCGCCAGCAGCTATGACAGGGGGCCCGTAAGAATGCCGGACTACGAGCAGTACTTC	CASSYDRGPVRMPDYEQYF
TRBJ2-5	-	TRBV7-8	-	TGTGCCAGCAGCTTAGGCAGCCAAGAGACCCAGTACTTC	CASSLGSQETQYF
TRBJ2-2	-	TRBV27	-	TGTGCCAGCAGTTTTGCCCTAGGTGTGGACACCGGGGAGCTGTTTTTT	CASSFALGVDTGELFF
TRBJ2-1	-	TRBV7-3	TRBD2	TGTGCCAGCAGCTTTGGGACTAGCGGATACAATGAGCAGTTCTTC	CASSFGTSGYNEQFF
TRBJ1-1	-	TRBV5-4	-	TGTGCCAGCAGCGGGAGGGCGTGGGATAACACTGAAGCTTTCTTT	CASSGRAWDNTEAFF
TRBJ1-6	-	TRBV28	-	TGTGCCAGCAGTTTACCAGGAACTGATAATTCACCCCTCCACTTT	CASSLPGTDNSPLHF
TRBJ2-7	-	TRBV5-4	-	TGTGCCAGCAGCCAACAACGACACTCCTCCTACGAGCAGTACTTC	CASSQQRHSSYEQYF
TRBJ1-1	-	TRBV28	-	TGTGCCAGCAGTGCACACGGCGGGGCCAGGAACACTGAAGCTTTCTTT	CASSAHGGARNTEAFF